A selection of T cell receptor beta chains follows, all from one sample in a study of shared clonotypes between healthy human individuals. This table comes from immunoSEQ multiplex PCR, and its TCRdb copy is limited to in-frame clones, with some not included. The table records about 330,000 clones, around 72% of them present only once. The sequenced sample was memory CD4+ T cells sorted from blood. The receptors stem from a man aged 25 to 40 in good health. Each CDR3 is given with its conserved first and last residue. The D gene is left open where the match is weak. Some rows have no size entry. The others give once, few or many, or a class for an expanded clone.

DNA | CDR3 | V | D | size | J
TGTGCCAGCAGCTCCGGGACTAGCGGTCGGCAGGAGACCCAGTACTTC | CASSSGTSGRQETQYF | TRBV5-6 | TRBD2 | - | TRBJ2-5
TGTGCCAGCAGCTTAGCTACCGTCGAGGGAGGTAGCAATGAGCAGTTCTTC | CASSLATVEGGSNEQFF | TRBV7-9 | - | - | TRBJ2-1
TGTGCCAGCAGTGGAGGGAATCGTTACAATGAGCAGTTCTTC | CASSGGNRYNEQFF | TRBV2 | - | - | TRBJ2-1
TGTGCCAGTTGGACTAGCGGGAGCTCCTACGAGCAGTACTTC | CASWTSGSSYEQYF | TRBV27 | TRBD2 | - | TRBJ2-7
TGCGCCAGCAGCTTGGAAGGGGCGGGAGTTGGTGAGACCCAGTACTTC | CASSLEGAGVGETQYF | TRBV5-1 | TRBD2 | - | TRBJ2-5
TGTGCCAGCAGCTTGGAGGGGCGTTTGGGCAATGAGCAGTTCTTC | CASSLEGRLGNEQFF | TRBV5-4 | - | - | TRBJ2-1
TGCGCCAGCAGCCCGGGACTAGCGGAATCCACAGATACGCAGTATTTT | CASSPGLAESTDTQYF | TRBV5-1 | TRBD2 | - | TRBJ2-3
TGTGCCTATGGACTAGCGGAAACCAAGGATGAGCAGTTCTTC | CAYGLAETKDEQFF | TRBV6-1 | TRBD2 | - | TRBJ2-1
TGTGCCAGCAGCTTAGGGGCGGCGGCTCAAAACAATGAGCAGTTCTTC | CASSLGAAAQNNEQFF | TRBV11-3 | - | - | TRBJ2-1
TGTGCCAGCACCCTTAGCCGGTCCACAGATACGCAGTATTTT | CASTLSRSTDTQYF | TRBV7-9 | - | - | TRBJ2-3
TGTGCCAGTCGAGCGGGACAGCCTTATCAGCCCCAGCATTTT | CASRAGQPYQPQHF | TRBV19 | TRBD1 | - | TRBJ1-5
TGCAGTGCCCTTGATTATGGCTACACCTTC | CSALDYGYTF | TRBV20-1 | - | - | TRBJ1-2
TGTGCCACCAGCAGAGGTGGCGGGGGCTTATCCTACGAGCAGTACTTC | CATSRGGGGLSYEQYF | TRBV15 | - | - | TRBJ2-7
TGTGCCAGCAGCTTAGTTAGCGGGAGGTTGGGCGAGCAGTACTTC | CASSLVSGRLGEQYF | TRBV7-9 | TRBD2 | - | TRBJ2-7
TGTGCCAGCAGTGAAGCCAGCCAGAGCCGGATCCAGCCCCAGCATTTT | CASSEASQSRIQPQHF | TRBV6-1 | - | few | TRBJ1-5
TGCGCCAGCAGCTGGGATAATTCACCCCTCCACTTT | CASSWDNSPLHF | TRBV5-1 | - | - | TRBJ1-6
TGTGCCAGCAGCTTAGACTTGGGGGTGGGACGCGATCTCCCTAAGAACACCATATATTTT | CASSLDLGVGRDLPKNTIYF | TRBV11-2 | - | - | TRBJ1-3
TGCGCCAGCAGCTTGGGAGGGAGGGCGAGCACCGGGGAGCTGTTTTTT | CASSLGGRASTGELFF | TRBV5-1 | TRBD2 | - | TRBJ2-2
TGTGCCAGCAGCCCTGGACAGGGGAGGAGGGGTAATGAAAAACTGTTTTTT | CASSPGQGRRGNEKLFF | TRBV5-4 | TRBD1 | - | TRBJ1-4
TGTGCCAGCAGCTACCGGGACATACGAATAGATACGCAGTATTTT | CASSYRDIRIDTQYF | TRBV7-8 | - | few | TRBJ2-3
TGCGCCAGCAGTGGTACGGTCTACGAGCAGTACTTC | CASSGTVYEQYF | TRBV10-2 | - | - | TRBJ2-7
TGCGCCAGCAGCCACCCTTCCCCGGGACCGGGGGCTCGGCCCCAGCATTTT | CASSHPSPGPGARPQHF | TRBV4-1 | - | - | TRBJ1-5
TGTGCCAGCAGCCCAGTGCGGACTAGCGGGTTGTACGAGCAGTACTTC | CASSPVRTSGLYEQYF | TRBV9 | TRBD2 | - | TRBJ2-7
TGTGCCAGCAGTGGAGATAGCAATCAGCCCCAGCATTTT | CASSGDSNQPQHF | TRBV28 | - | - | TRBJ1-5
TGTGCCAGTAGTCCCCAGGGACAGGGGGCCAAAAACATTCAGTACTTC | CASSPQGQGAKNIQYF | TRBV19 | TRBD1 | - | TRBJ2-4
TGTGCCAGCAGCCTCGAATCCACCGGGGAGCTGTTTTTT | CASSLESTGELFF | TRBV28 | - | many | TRBJ2-2
TGCGCCAGCAGCCAAGACCCGGGGCGTTACTACGAGCAGTACTTC | CASSQDPGRYYEQYF | TRBV4-3 | - | - | TRBJ2-7
TGCAGCGAGGACAAAGTGAACACTGAAGCTTTCTTT | CSEDKVNTEAFF | TRBV29-1 | - | - | TRBJ1-1
TGTGCCAGCATCTTAGGGGGGATGGGGGACTCAGATACGCAGTATTTT | CASILGGMGDSDTQYF | TRBV28 | - | - | TRBJ2-3
TGTGCCAGCTCATTCGGGGCCGCCGGGGAGCTGTTTTTT | CASSFGAAGELFF | TRBV18 | - | once | TRBJ2-2
TGCGCCAGCAGCTTGGCCAAGGGCCGAGGGCAAGAGACCCAGTACTTC | CASSLAKGRGQETQYF | TRBV5-1 | - | - | TRBJ2-5
TGTGCCAGCAGCAGGGGGCCGAGCTCCTACAATGAGCAGTTCTTC | CASSRGPSSYNEQFF | TRBV7-8 | TRBD1 | - | TRBJ2-1
TGTGCCAGCAGCCCGATCGCGAGACAGGGGGTTTACGAGCAGTACTTC | CASSPIARQGVYEQYF | TRBV11-2 | TRBD1 | - | TRBJ2-7
TGTGCCAGCAGAGACGAAATGGGTGAAGCTTTCTTT | CASRDEMGEAFF | TRBV6-5 | - | - | TRBJ1-1
TGTGCCAGCAGTCCGGGGAGGGAGGGGAATGAGCAGTTCTTC | CASSPGREGNEQFF | TRBV7-9 | TRBD2 | - | TRBJ2-1
TGTGCCAGCAGTTTCGACAGGGGGCCCTACTATGGCTACACCTTC | CASSFDRGPYYGYTF | TRBV5-5 | TRBD1 | - | TRBJ1-2
TGCGCCAGCAGCTTTGGGGCCGGCCGTCAGGGTTGGGAGCTGTTTTTT | CASSFGAGRQGWELFF | TRBV5-1 | - | - | TRBJ2-2
TGTGCCAGCAGTTTATTACGGGGCGGGAGTGGCACCGGGGAGCTGTTTTTT | CASSLLRGGSGTGELFF | TRBV28 | TRBD2 | - | TRBJ2-2
TGTGCCAGCAGGGACGTATACAATGAGCAGTTCTTC | CASRDVYNEQFF | TRBV6-6 | - | - | TRBJ2-1
TGTGCCAGCAGATGGTCTAGCGGGAGGGCTGGAAGGACAGATACGCAGTATTTT | CASRWSSGRAGRTDTQYF | TRBV7-9 | TRBD2 | few | TRBJ2-3
TGTGCCAGCAGCTTAACCCGGACTAGCGGGAGGGCCCAGCAGTTCTTC | CASSLTRTSGRAQQFF | TRBV7-2 | TRBD2 | - | TRBJ2-1
TGTGCCAGTAGCAAGGAGGGGAACCGAATCGGAAAACTGTTTTTT | CASSKEGNRIGKLFF | TRBV19 | - | - | TRBJ1-4
TGTGCCAGCAGCTCTCGGACAGGGCGCGGCACTGAAGCTTTCTTT | CASSSRTGRGTEAFF | TRBV11-2 | TRBD1 | - | TRBJ1-1
TGTGCCAGCAGTTTGGGACCAAACTATGGCTACACCTTC | CASSLGPNYGYTF | TRBV28 | - | - | TRBJ1-2
TGTGCCAGCAGCAAAGCGGGAGCGTCCTACGAGCAGTACTTC | CASSKAGASYEQYF | TRBV27 | TRBD2 | - | TRBJ2-7
TGTGCCAGCAGCTTCTCCAGGGGGTCGAACGAGCAGTACTTC | CASSFSRGSNEQYF | TRBV7-2 | TRBD1 | few | TRBJ2-7
TGTGCCAGCTCACCCAGTGAGAGGAATTTTTTAGGGACCAATTCACCCCTCCACTTT | CASSPSERNFLGTNSPLHF | TRBV18 | - | - | TRBJ1-6
TGTGCCAGCAGCGTAGAGGCGTCCCCCTACGAGCAGTACTTC | CASSVEASPYEQYF | TRBV9 | - | - | TRBJ2-7
TGTGCCAGCAGGAGCGGAGGGGGGACAGATACGCAGTATTTT | CASRSGGGTDTQYF | TRBV6-6 | - | once | TRBJ2-3
TGTGCCAGTACTAGGACAGGGGGCCTAGCTGAAGCTTTCTTT | CASTRTGGLAEAFF | TRBV19 | TRBD1 | - | TRBJ1-1
TGTGCCAGCTCACCGGGGGGTACTCCAGAAAAACTGTTTTTT | CASSPGGTPEKLFF | TRBV18 | - | few | TRBJ1-4
TGCGCCAGCAGCTACGGGACAGCCGGACGTGGCTACACCTTC | CASSYGTAGRGYTF | TRBV5-1 | TRBD1 | - | TRBJ1-2
TGCGCCAGCAGCCCCCAAGACCCTGGGGCCAACGTCCTGACTTTC | CASSPQDPGANVLTF | TRBV5-1 | - | few | TRBJ2-6
TGTGCCAGCTCATCACGGGGCTCTAGGTCCTACAATGAGCAGTTCTTC | CASSSRGSRSYNEQFF | TRBV18 | - | - | TRBJ2-1
TGTGCCAGCAGTTTATGGAGGAGAACCGGGGAGCTGTTTTTT | CASSLWRRTGELFF | TRBV28 | - | - | TRBJ2-2